This T cell receptor beta chain was identified in a study of patients and donors after allogeneic stem cell transplantation. The V gene lost 1 base and the J gene lost 0 bases, with 13 bases spanning the gap. The CDR3 has 17 residues. Germline V gives CDR1 MNHNS, CDR2 SASEGT. A single record per CDR3 protein comes from TCRdb applying MiXCR to the RT-PCR reads. The profile shows 390,000 or so distinct CDR3 sequences, around 16% of them singletons. Sequencing used blood, either unsorted or a sorted T cell fraction (not recorded which). J is TRBJ1-5 and V is TRBV6-1; D is ambiguous. This receptor was obtained from a human donor who was either an allogeneic HSCT recipient or a stem cell or donor lymphocyte infusion donor (not recorded which). It is not recorded whose cells these are; they may come from a transplant donor. The CDR3 protein is CASSEGHYRYSNQPQHF. CDR3 DNA sequence: TGTGCCAGCAGTGAAGGGCACTACCGATATAGCAATCAGCCCCAGCATTTT.